Sequencing of this T cell receptor (beta chain) was carried out in a study of cytomegalovirus exposure and HLA in healthy donors. It was with 60 Vbeta and 13 Jbeta primers that the PCR ran. The table came from immunoSEQ multiplex PCR; TCRdb's copy has only in-frame clones and leaves some out. The table records around 210,000 clones, 79% of them present only once. CDR1 is SQVTM and CDR2 is ANQGSEA in the germline V gene. The CDR3 sequence is 14 residues long. J was trimmed by 2 bases and V by 7 bases; bases with no gene match: 10. This clone showed up just once. The V call is TRBV29-1, the J call TRBJ2-7, with TRBD1 matching over 8 bases. The receptor was isolated from a man in his fifties or sixties in good health and CMV-seronegative. Sequences were obtained from PBMCs. The CDR3, as DNA: TGCAGCGCTGGATTGAGACAGGGGACCTACGAGCAGTACTTC. It is translated as CSAGLRQGTYEQYF.